Presented here are 22 T cell receptor beta chains from one specimen sequenced in a study of blood T cell repertoires in COVID-19. TCRdb's table, derived via immunoSEQ multiplex PCR, lists solely in-frame clones and lacks some. The profile shows approximately 180,000 clones, 90% of them singletons. Sequencing input: peripheral blood. These receptors were obtained from a man in his fifties or sixties with acute or convalescent COVID-19.

This clone occurred a few times. The same CDR3 can be traced to other DNA sequences in this sample. V is TRBV5-1 and J is TRBJ2-5; D not resolved. Trimming took off 4 bases at V and 1 base at J, with 2 bases between the two ends. Looked up from germline, CDR1 is SGHRS and CDR2 is YFSETQ. The CDR3 has 11 amino acids. CDR3 bases: TGCGCCAGCAGCCTCCAAGAGACCCAGTACTTC. Protein product: CASSLQETQYF.

The rearrangement joins TRBV4-3 to TRBJ1-2; weak D call: TRBD1 (6 bases). V lost 0 bases and J 3 bases, leaving 11 bases between the germline ends. There are 15 residues in the CDR3. Germline V lookup: CDR1 LGHNA, CDR2 YSLEER. The CDR3: CASSQDPPGDYGYTF. The CDR3 DNA reads as TGCGCCAGCAGCCAAGATCCCCCAGGGGACTATGGCTACACCTTC.

This clone appeared once. The chain employs TRBV19 and TRBJ2-2; the match to TRBD2 covers 8 bases. The germline V gene encodes CDR1 LNHDA and CDR2 SQIVND (reference sequence). Losses at the gene ends were 1 base for V and 7 bases for J; bases not matched to a gene: 2. The CDR3 contains 14 residues. The CDR3 nucleotides read TGTGCCAGTAGTATAGTCACTAGCGGCGGGGAGCTGTTTTTT. It specifies CASSIVTSGGELFF.

In its sample, this clone was seen a few times. The chain uses TRBV4-2 and TRBJ1-4; 10 bases map to TRBD1. The germline V gene has CDR1 LGHNA and CDR2 YNFKEQ. This CDR3 region has 17 residues. J gave up 3 bases and V 3 bases, and 7 bases lay outside the gene matches. The CDR3 bases are TGTGCCAGCAGCCAGATGACAGGGGGCCTAGCTAATGAAAAACTGTTTTTT. It translates to CASSQMTGGLANEKLFF.

This clone was counted a few times. Other DNA variants within this sample encode the same CDR3. The CDR3 sequence is CASSPGQGRGSYYF. The CDR3 DNA follows: TGTGCCAGCAGTCCCGGACAGGGCCGGGGTTCGTATTATTTT. The chain is built from TRBV5-4 and TRBJ2-3, with TRBD1 matching over 8 bases. CDR3 size: 14 residues. After removal of 5 bases from V and 15 bases from J, the junction contained 17 bases not matched to a gene. Per the germline V gene, CDR1 is SGHNT and CDR2 is YYREEE (reference sequence).

This clone occurred once. J is TRBJ2-3 and V is TRBV30; possible D gene TRBD2, 6 bases. The CDR3 runs 13 residues. CDR1 and CDR2 from the germline V gene are GTSNPN and SVGIG (reference sequence). V was trimmed by 4 bases and J by 2 bases, leaving 10 bases between them. CDR3 sequence reads: CAWNGGYTDTQYF. The CDR3 bases are TGTGCCTGGAATGGAGGGTACACAGATACGCAGTATTTT.

V is TRBV2 and J is TRBJ1-6; the D is unclear. Trimming took off 2 bases at V and 9 bases at J, with 8 bases between the two ends. Per the germline V gene, CDR1 is SNHLY and CDR2 is FYNNEI. The CDR3 runs to 13 residues. For the CDR3, the DNA is TGTGCCAGCAGTGAACAGGCTGGTTCACCCCTCCACTTT. This encodes CASSEQAGSPLHF.

The chain links TRBV9 to TRBJ2-1; perhaps TRBD1 as D (5 bases). This CDR3 spans 14 amino acids. V lost 2 bases to trimming and J lost 6 bases, with 12 bases between them. Germline lookup yields CDR1 SGDLS and CDR2 YYNGEE. The CDR3 nucleotides are TGTGCCAGCAGCGTGGCAGGGTTTGCCAATGAGCAGTTCTTC. Amino acid sequence: CASSVAGFANEQFF.

This clone was detected a few times. The chain couples TRBV7-9 to TRBJ1-5, with D possibly being TRBD1 (5 bases). CDR3 size: 17 residues. Germline V gene lookup returns CDR1 SEHNR and CDR2 FQNEAQ (reference sequence). The V gene lost 4 bases and the J gene lost 0 bases, with 16 bases spanning the gap. The CDR3 spells CASSSYPPGGSNQPQHF. CDR3 coding DNA: TGTGCCAGCAGCTCCTACCCCCCGGGGGGTAGCAATCAGCCCCAGCATTTT. Complete variable domain (other parts from reference TRBV7-9 and TRBJ1-5): DTGVSQNPRHKITKRGQNVTFRCDPISEHNRLYWYRQTLGQGPEFLTYFQNEAQLEKSRLLSDRFSAERPKGSFSTLEIQRTEQGDSAMYLCASSSYPPGGSNQPQHFGDGTRLSIL.

The chain uses TRBV6-2 or TRBV6-3 and TRBJ2-7; D ambiguous. Between the trimmed V and J ends, which lost 6 bases and 3 bases, there was a span of 15 bases. The CDR3 has 14 amino acids. Germline V gene data show CDR1 as MNHEY and CDR2 as SVGEGT. CDR3 residues: CASRPTLPGYEQYV. CDR3 coding DNA: TGTGCCAGCAGGCCTACTCTCCCTGGCTACGAGCAGTACGTC.

The chain links TRBV15 to TRBJ1-6; no clear D. The CDR3 totals 12 residues. V lost 5 bases and J 5 bases, leaving 4 bases between the germline ends. The germline V gene has CDR1 LNHNV and CDR2 YYDKDF (reference sequence). The CDR3 nucleotides are TGTGCCACCAGCTTCAATAATTCACCCCTCCACTTT. Its translation is CATSFNNSPLHF.

The rearrangement links TRBV28 to TRBJ1-1, with 7 bases matching TRBD1. CDR1 and CDR2 (germline): MDHEN, SYDVKM. Trimming removed 5 bases from V and 3 bases from J; junction bases left unmatched: 6. CDR3 length: 14 amino acids. Written as DNA, the CDR3 is TGTGCCAGCAGTCAACAGGGGTGGGACACTGAAGCTTTCTTT. This sequence encodes CASSQQGWDTEAFF.

CDR3 protein: CASSLTGDEKLFF. CDR3 sequence (DNA): TGTGCCAGCAGTTTAACAGGGGACGAAAAACTGTTTTTT. The chain employs TRBV6-5 and TRBJ1-4, with 7 bases identical to TRBD1. The CDR3 has 13 residues. Germline CDR1 is MNHEY and CDR2 is SVGAGI. Trimming took 4 bases from V and 8 from J; bases not matched to a gene: 4.

This chain uses TRBV7-8 with TRBJ2-5; D is unclear. Trimming removed 5 bases at V and 0 bases at J, with 16 bases between. Germline CDR1 and CDR2: SGHVS and FQNEAQ. This CDR3 region has 16 residues. This CDR3 reads CASSSARVLYQETQYF. In DNA form, the CDR3 reads TGTGCCAGCAGCAGCGCCCGGGTCCTTTACCAAGAGACCCAGTACTTC.

CDR3 loop: CATHGGRAGYNEQFF. CDR3 DNA: TGTGCCACCCACGGGGGGCGGGCAGGCTACAATGAGCAGTTCTTC. The rearrangement joins TRBV6-5 to TRBJ2-1; TRBD2 is a possible D gene (7 bases). This CDR3 spans 15 amino acids. Germline V gives CDR1 MNHEY, CDR2 SVGAGI. V lost 10 bases, J lost 3 bases, and 19 bases lay in between.

The CDR3 DNA reads as TGTGCCATCAGTGAGCCAATCGGGACAGGGAATTCACCCCTCCACTTT. This translates into CAISEPIGTGNSPLHF. V and J are TRBV10-3 and TRBJ1-6; TRBD1 matches at 9 bases. This CDR3 has 16 residues. Germline V gene data show CDR1 as ENHRY and CDR2 as SYGVKD. V lost 2 bases and J lost 7; bases outside the gene matches: 6.

The gene calls are TRBV4-1 and TRBJ2-7; D is possibly TRBD2 (5 bases). CDR1 is MGHRA, CDR2 YSYEKL, per germline. The CDR3 has 16 amino acids. Trimming left V 1 base short and J 2 bases short, with 15 bases between. In nucleotides, the CDR3 is TGCGCCAGCAGCCAAGTTCTGGGCGGGTCAACCTACGAGCAGTACGTC. This encodes CASSQVLGGSTYEQYV.

The DNA for the CDR3 is TGCGCCAGCAGCTCCCCTGTTGAGCAGTTCTTC. The encoded protein is CASSSPVEQFF. The chain carries TRBV4-3 and TRBJ2-1; no clear D gene. The CDR3 loop spans 11 amino acids. V shed 5 bases and J shed 9 bases, with 8 bases lying between them. CDR1 and CDR2 (germline): LGHNA, YSLEER.

CDR3 coding DNA: TGTGCCAGCTCACCCCGGGACAGGGCGCAAGAGACCCAGTACTTC. It translates to CASSPRDRAQETQYF. The chain combines TRBV18 with TRBJ2-5; 9 bases fit TRBD1. J lost 2 bases, V lost 3 bases, and 4 bases had no gene match. The CDR3 sequence is 15 residues long. Germline CDR1 and CDR2: KGHSH and LQKENI.

The chain employs TRBV28 and TRBJ2-5; D remains ambiguous. In germline, CDR1 is MDHEN, CDR2 SYDVKM. The CDR3 loop spans 11 amino acids. Trimming cost V 5 bases and J 2 bases, with 3 bases left between them. CDR3 protein: CASSRQETQYF. CDR3 in DNA: TGTGCCAGCAGTCGTCAAGAGACCCAGTACTTC. The full variable domain, in which reference TRBV28 and TRBJ2-5 provide the parts outside the CDR3, is DVKVTQSSRYLVKRTGEKVFLECVQDMDHENMFWYRQDPGLGLRLIYFSYDVKMKEKGDIPEGYSVSREKKERFSLILESASTNQTSMYLCASSRQETQYFGPGTRLLVL.

This clone appeared a single time. This chain links TRBV30 with TRBJ2-4; 9 bases match TRBD2. Trimming removed 7 bases from V and 9 bases from J; junction bases left unmatched: 4. This CDR3 has 11 amino acids. CDR1 is GTSNPN, CDR2 SVGIG, per germline (reference sequence). CDR3 amino acids: CAFTSGPIQYF. The CDR3 coding sequence is TGTGCCTTTACTAGCGGGCCCATTCAGTACTTC. The variable domain in full, completed from reference TRBV30 and TRBJ2-4, reads SQTIHQWPATLVQPVGSPLSLECTVEGTSNPNLYWYRQAAGRGLQLLFYSVGIGQISSEVPQNLSASRPQDRQFILSSKKLLLSDSGFYLCAFTSGPIQYFGAGTRLSVL.

The gene calls are TRBV6-5 and TRBJ2-1; no clear D. This CDR3 is built from 10 residues. The germline V and J ends were trimmed by 6 bases and 6 bases, with 3 bases remaining between them. CDR1 MNHEY and CDR2 SVGAGI come from the germline V gene. Here the CDR3 reads CASRLNEQFF. In DNA form, the CDR3 reads TGTGCCAGCAGACTCAATGAGCAGTTCTTC.